This T cell receptor (beta chain) was profiled in a study of shared clonotypes between healthy human individuals. Study information: With ages of 18 to 49, the donors were two women and a few men. General study findings and limits: Between a handful of donors, naive CD4 clonotypes were shared at a level of around 5.1%.

This CDR3 is 16 amino acids long. J lost 6 bases, V lost 1 base, and 13 bases had no gene match. Germline V CDR1 and CDR2: SGHRS, YFSETQ. Worth noting for this clone: The antigen is not known.

Sequencing was performed with immunoSEQ multiplex PCR; in TCRdb, only in-frame clones are kept and a portion is missing. Of about 1,500,000 clones detected, roughly 96% appear once; the ten largest clones hold 1.2%. The sequence was collected from a man aged 30 to 45 in good health. The chain combines TRBV5-1 with TRBJ2-7, with 7 bases fitting TRBD1. The sample comprised naive CD4+ T cells sorted from blood. Subset described: CD45RA+ positively selected. The CDR3 sequence is CASSLSPQGESTEQYF. The CDR3 bases are TGCGCCAGCAGCTTGTCCCCCCAGGGGGAGTCCACCGAGCAGTACTTC.